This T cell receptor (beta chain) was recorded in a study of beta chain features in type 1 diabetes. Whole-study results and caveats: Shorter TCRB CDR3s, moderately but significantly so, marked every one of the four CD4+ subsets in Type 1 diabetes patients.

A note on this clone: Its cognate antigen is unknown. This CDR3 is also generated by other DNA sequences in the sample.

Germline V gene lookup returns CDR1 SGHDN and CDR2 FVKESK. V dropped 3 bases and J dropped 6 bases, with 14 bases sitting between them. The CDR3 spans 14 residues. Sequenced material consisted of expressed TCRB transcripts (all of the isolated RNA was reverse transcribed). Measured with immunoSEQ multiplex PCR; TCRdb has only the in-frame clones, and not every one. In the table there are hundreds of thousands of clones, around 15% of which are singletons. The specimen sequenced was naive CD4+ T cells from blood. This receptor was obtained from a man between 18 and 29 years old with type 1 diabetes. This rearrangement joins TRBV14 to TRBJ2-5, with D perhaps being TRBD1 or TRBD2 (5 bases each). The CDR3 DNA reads TGTGCCAGCAGCCACCAGGGAGCAGGTCAGACCCAGTACTTC. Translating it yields CASSHQGAGQTQYF.